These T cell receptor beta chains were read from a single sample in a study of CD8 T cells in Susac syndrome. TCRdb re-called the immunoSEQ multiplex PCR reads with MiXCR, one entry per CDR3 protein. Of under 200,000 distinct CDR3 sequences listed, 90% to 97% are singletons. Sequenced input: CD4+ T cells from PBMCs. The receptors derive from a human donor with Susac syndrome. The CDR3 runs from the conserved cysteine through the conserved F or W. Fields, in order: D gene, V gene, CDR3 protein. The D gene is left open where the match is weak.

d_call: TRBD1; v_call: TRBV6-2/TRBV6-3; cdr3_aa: CATLTGLNTEAFF
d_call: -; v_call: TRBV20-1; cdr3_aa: CSARGRPGDAQPQHF
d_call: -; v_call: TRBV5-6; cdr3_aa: CASSLPGLGAMDF
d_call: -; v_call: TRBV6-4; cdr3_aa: CASSMNTEAFF
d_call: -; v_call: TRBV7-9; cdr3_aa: CASSRWTTIKQETQYF
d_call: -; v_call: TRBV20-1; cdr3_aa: CSARAFLAFTYEQYF
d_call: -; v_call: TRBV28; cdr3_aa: CATERQAVERTIYF
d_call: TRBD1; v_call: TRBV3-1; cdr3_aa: CASSPEEGAGSPLHF
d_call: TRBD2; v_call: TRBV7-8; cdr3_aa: CASSFFSGLSGANVLTF
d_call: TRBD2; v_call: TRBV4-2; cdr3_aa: CASSQVWGGLNEQYF
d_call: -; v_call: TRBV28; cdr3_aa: CASSPDSDEQYF
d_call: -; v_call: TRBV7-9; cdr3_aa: CASSSTQSAYGYTF
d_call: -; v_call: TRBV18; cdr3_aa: CASSPDTLAKNIQYF
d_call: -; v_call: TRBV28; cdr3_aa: CASSFPGDTEAFF
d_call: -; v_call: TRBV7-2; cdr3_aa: CASSLEAGVNTEAFF
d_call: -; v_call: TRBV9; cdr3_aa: CASSSGATGELFF
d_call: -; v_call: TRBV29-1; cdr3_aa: CSCWTVHYEQYF
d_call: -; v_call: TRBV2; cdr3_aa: CASARGSGYTF
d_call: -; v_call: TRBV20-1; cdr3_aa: CSAPLRLTGELFF
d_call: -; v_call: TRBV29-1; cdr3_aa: CSAAPGRVQDGYTF
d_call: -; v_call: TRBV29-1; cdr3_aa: CSGEGVGADTQYF
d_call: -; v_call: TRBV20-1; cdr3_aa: CSARDLKRTQETQYF
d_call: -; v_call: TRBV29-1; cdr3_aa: CSVEGLAAIAYTF
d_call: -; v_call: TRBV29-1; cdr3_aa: CSVGAVYGYTF
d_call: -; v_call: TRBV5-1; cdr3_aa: CASSLGAVDEQFF
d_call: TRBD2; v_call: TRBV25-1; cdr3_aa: CASSVGTSGRADTQYF
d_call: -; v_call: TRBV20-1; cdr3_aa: CSASGQQETQYF
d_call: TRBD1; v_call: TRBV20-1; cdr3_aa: CSATGTGRGHEQFF
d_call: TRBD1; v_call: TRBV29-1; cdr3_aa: CSVDGQGEETQYF
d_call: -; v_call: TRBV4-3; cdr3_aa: CASSQEGVRTDTQYF
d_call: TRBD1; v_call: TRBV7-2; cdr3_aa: CASSRQGGNIDTQYF
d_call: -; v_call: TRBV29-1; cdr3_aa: CSVGRVLVGNEQFF